These T cell receptor beta chains were read from a single sample in a study of T cell changes during pregnancy in multiple sclerosis. Using immunoSEQ multiplex PCR, the repertoire was profiled, and TCRdb retains in-frame clones only, with some absent. Altogether about 93,000 clones are present, around 93% being singletons, with the ten largest covering approximately 0.99%. The sequencing used peripheral blood, collected before pregnancy. Every receptor here comes from a female donor with multiple sclerosis, enrolled in a pregnancy study. The CDR3 runs from the conserved cysteine through the conserved F or W. Fields, in order: V gene, clone size, D gene, J gene, CDR3 protein, CDR3 DNA. D genes are given only for firm matches. Expanded clones get a size class; other rows say once, few or many, or leave the size out.

V gene: TRBV27
clone size: NA
D gene: NA
J gene: TRBJ1-1
CDR3 protein: CASSFLAGNTEAFF
CDR3 DNA: TGTGCCAGCAGTTTCCTCGCCGGGAACACTGAAGCTTTCTTT

V gene: TRBV7-9
clone size: NA
D gene: NA
J gene: TRBJ2-2
CDR3 protein: CASSPFADSSNTGELFF
CDR3 DNA: TGTGCCAGCAGCCCATTCGCTGACAGTTCGAACACCGGGGAGCTGTTTTTT

V gene: TRBV14
clone size: NA
D gene: TRBD1
J gene: TRBJ2-7
CDR3 protein: CASRAQGAGNYEQYF
CDR3 DNA: TGTGCCAGCAGAGCCCAGGGGGCAGGCAATTACGAGCAGTACTTC

V gene: TRBV7-9
clone size: NA
D gene: TRBD1
J gene: TRBJ2-1
CDR3 protein: CASTLGTGDYEQFF
CDR3 DNA: TGTGCCAGCACCCTCGGGACAGGGGATTATGAGCAGTTCTTC

V gene: TRBV4-1
clone size: NA
D gene: NA
J gene: TRBJ1-3
CDR3 protein: CASSQQEGVVGNTIYF
CDR3 DNA: TGCGCCAGCAGCCAACAGGAAGGGGTTGTTGGAAACACCATATATTTT

V gene: TRBV7-9
clone size: NA
D gene: TRBD1
J gene: TRBJ1-2
CDR3 protein: CASSLVLSDRGRNYGYTF
CDR3 DNA: TGTGCCAGCAGCTTAGTACTCTCCGACAGGGGGCGAAACTATGGCTACACCTTC

V gene: TRBV4-1
clone size: NA
D gene: TRBD1
J gene: TRBJ1-2
CDR3 protein: CASSQVGVRQGRNYGYTF
CDR3 DNA: TGCGCCAGCAGCCAAGTGGGGGTTCGACAGGGACGGAACTATGGCTACACCTTC

V gene: TRBV6-1
clone size: NA
D gene: TRBD1
J gene: TRBJ1-2
CDR3 protein: CASSPYRGSYGYTF
CDR3 DNA: TGTGCCAGCAGCCCCTACAGGGGTAGCTATGGCTACACCTTC

V gene: TRBV7-9
clone size: NA
D gene: TRBD1
J gene: TRBJ2-2
CDR3 protein: CASSLGDRVRGELFF
CDR3 DNA: TGTGCCAGCAGCTTAGGAGACAGGGTGCGCGGGGAGCTGTTTTTT

V gene: TRBV6-6
clone size: NA
D gene: NA
J gene: TRBJ2-7
CDR3 protein: CASSTNLGGYEQYF
CDR3 DNA: TGTGCCAGCAGTACAAACCTCGGGGGATACGAGCAGTACTTC

V gene: TRBV18
clone size: NA
D gene: NA
J gene: TRBJ1-1
CDR3 protein: CASSPQGTRTEAFF
CDR3 DNA: TGTGCCAGCTCACCACAGGGGACTAGAACTGAAGCTTTCTTT

V gene: TRBV5-1
clone size: NA
D gene: TRBD1
J gene: TRBJ2-5
CDR3 protein: CASSLGQGALWRVRETQYF
CDR3 DNA: TGCGCCAGCAGCTTAGGACAGGGGGCGCTTTGGAGGGTTCGAGAGACCCAGTACTTC

V gene: TRBV6-4
clone size: NA
D gene: NA
J gene: TRBJ1-1
CDR3 protein: CASSWGANTEAFF
CDR3 DNA: TGTGCCAGCAGTTGGGGAGCGAACACTGAAGCTTTCTTT

V gene: TRBV5-4
clone size: NA
D gene: NA
J gene: TRBJ2-1
CDR3 protein: CASSLGGTTRNNEQFF
CDR3 DNA: TGTGCCAGCAGCTTGGGGGGCACCACCAGGAACAATGAGCAGTTCTTC

V gene: TRBV19
clone size: few
D gene: TRBD1
J gene: TRBJ1-1
CDR3 protein: CASSISLTLGGQMNTEAFF
CDR3 DNA: TGTGCCAGTAGTATATCTCTCACTTTAGGGGGACAGATGAACACTGAAGCTTTCTTT